This passage covers 17 T cell receptor beta chains from one sample sequenced in a study of cytomegalovirus exposure and HLA in healthy donors. The PCR had 60 Vbeta and 13 Jbeta primers. Assay: immunoSEQ multiplex PCR; the TCRdb copy retains only in-frame clones and omits some. In the table there are 150,000 to 200,000 clones, roughly 67% of which are singletons. Sequencing was carried out using PBMCs. The receptors stem from a woman aged 18-29 years in good health and CMV-seropositive.

The CDR3 DNA is TGTGCCAGCAGTCCCCCCTTCCGGGTTTCGATCGATGAGCAGTTCTTC. This sequence encodes CASSPPFRVSIDEQFF. The rearrangement links TRBV7-9 to TRBJ2-1, with no clear D. The germline V gene encodes CDR1 SEHNR and CDR2 FQNEAQ (reference sequence). The CDR3 is made up of 16 amino acids. With 6 bases removed from V and 8 bases from J, the gap between germline ends came to 23 bases.

J is TRBJ1-5 and V is TRBV7-2, with no clear D. Trimming shortened V by 5 bases and J by 0 bases, and 11 bases separated the two germline ends. The CDR3 length is 15 residues. Per germline, CDR1 SGHTA and CDR2 FQGNSA. In nucleotides, the CDR3 is TGTGCCAGCAGCCTATACCAGGATAGCAATCAGCCCCAGCATTTT. Translating it yields CASSLYQDSNQPQHF.

V usage is TRBV7-2 and J usage is TRBJ1-2; possibly TRBD1 for D (5 bases). This CDR3 contains 13 residues. Per germline, CDR1 SGHTA and CDR2 FQGNSA. Trimming cost V 5 bases and J 6 bases, with 13 bases left between them. CDR3 loop: CASSQGTLDGYTF. The CDR3 nucleotides read TGTGCCAGCAGCCAAGGGACTTTGGATGGCTACACCTTC.

CDR3 region: CASSVGGAGGKPYNEQFF. CDR3 coding DNA: TGTGCCAGCAGTGTGGGTGGGGCGGGGGGAAAACCCTACAATGAGCAGTTCTTC. The rearrangement joins TRBV25-1 to TRBJ2-1, with TRBD2 identical over 8 bases. With 4 bases clipped from V and 2 bases from J, the junction kept 13 bases outside the gene matches. The CDR3 sequence is 18 residues long. Germline V gives CDR1 MGHDK, CDR2 SYGVNS.

The J gene is TRBJ2-7, the V gene TRBV9, with TRBD1 identical over 8 bases. The CDR3 has 15 residues. CDR1 is SGDLS and CDR2 is YYNGEE in the germline V gene. J was trimmed by 1 base and V by 4 bases; bases with no gene match: 7. For the CDR3, the DNA is TGTGCCAGCAGCCTCAGGACAGGGACATCCTACGAGCAGTACTTC. Its protein product is CASSLRTGTSYEQYF. The complete variable domain, with remaining parts taken from reference TRBV9 and TRBJ2-7, reads DSGVTQTPKHLITATGQRVTLRCSPRSGDLSVYWYQQSLDQGLQFLIQYYNGEERAKGNILERFSAQQFPDLHSELNLSSLELGDSALYFCASSLRTGTSYEQYFGPGTRLTVT.

The J gene is TRBJ1-2, the V gene TRBV19; 7 bases map to TRBD1. Looked up from germline, CDR1 is LNHDA and CDR2 is SQIVND (reference sequence). The V segment lost 9 bases and the J segment 8 bases; nucleotides outside the gene matches: 9. This CDR3 has 12 amino acids. The CDR3 DNA sequence: TGTGCCAGCTGGAGACAGGGTGGAGGCTACACCTTC. Encoded protein: CASWRQGGGYTF.

This chain connects TRBV5-1 to TRBJ2-5; 8 nucleotides match TRBD1. The CDR3 has 14 residues. V dropped 1 base and J dropped 3; count of bases not matched to a gene: 2. Germline V CDR1 and CDR2: SGHRS, YFSETQ. Here the CDR3 DNA reads TGCGCCAGCAGCTTGATGGACAGGGAAGAGACCCAGTACTTC. Its protein product is CASSLMDREETQYF.

This clone occurred a few times. The gene calls are TRBV9 and TRBJ2-5, with D possibly matching TRBD1 (6 bases). The CDR3 is 15 amino acids. V was clipped by 0 bases and J by 2 bases, with 11 bases between them. Germline V gene sequence: CDR1 SGDLS, CDR2 YYNGEE. Here the CDR3 reads CASSVGGRGQETQYF. In DNA, the CDR3 is TGTGCCAGCAGCGTAGGGGGCAGGGGACAAGAGACCCAGTACTTC.

The chain combines TRBV27 with TRBJ2-2; 12 nucleotides match TRBD2. Trimming cost V 5 bases and J 6 bases; bases outside gene matches: 16. This CDR3 is 19 amino acids long. CDR1 and CDR2 from the germline V gene are MNHEY and SMNVEV (reference sequence). CDR3 loop: CASSPTSGGSPLRAGELFF. Written as DNA, the CDR3 is TGTGCCAGCAGTCCAACTAGCGGGGGGTCCCCTTTACGCGCCGGGGAGCTGTTTTTT.

This chain links TRBV27 with TRBJ2-5; tentative D call: TRBD2 (7 bases). Per germline, CDR1 MNHEY and CDR2 SMNVEV (reference sequence). The length of the CDR3 is 19 residues. The ends were cut back, 2 bases at V and 1 base at J, with 23 bases in the middle. The CDR3 region has the DNA TGTGCCAGCAGTTTAATTGCCGGGGGGCGGGGGAGCCCCCAAGAGACCCAGTACTTC. This encodes CASSLIAGGRGSPQETQYF.

This clone was observed a few times. J is TRBJ1-2 and V is TRBV7-2, with 11 bases identical to TRBD1. This CDR3 spans 15 amino acids. CDR1 is SGHTA, CDR2 FQGNSA, per germline. J lost 4 bases, V lost 3 bases, and 4 bases had no gene match. CDR3 bases: TGTGCCAGCAGCTTTGGGACAGGGGGAGGCTATGGCTACACCTTC. Translated: CASSFGTGGGYGYTF.

The rearrangement uses TRBV4-2 and TRBJ1-2; a weak D match, TRBD1 (5 bases). This CDR3 has 16 amino acids. Germline CDR1 and CDR2: LGHNA and YNFKEQ. Trimming removed 4 bases at V and 1 base at J, with 16 bases between. The CDR3 here is CASSPTRQSGNYGYTF. Written as DNA, the CDR3 is TGTGCCAGCAGCCCAACCCGACAGTCGGGTAACTATGGCTACACCTTC.

There are a few counts of this clone. The J gene is TRBJ2-3, the V gene TRBV2, with a possible D match to TRBD1 (6 bases). Germline CDR1 SNHLY, CDR2 FYNNEI. Trimming cost V 8 bases and J 2 bases, with 11 bases left between them. The CDR3 extends over 13 amino acids. CDR3 loop: CASRQGITDTQYF. In DNA form, the CDR3 reads TGTGCCAGCCGGCAGGGGATCACAGATACGCAGTATTTT. Supplemented by reference TRBV2 and TRBJ2-3, the full variable domain reads EPEVTQTPSHQVTQMGQEVILRCVPISNHLYFYWYRQILGQKVEFLVSFYNNEISEKSEIFDDQFSVERPDGSNFTLKIRSTKLEDSAMYFCASRQGITDTQYFGPGTRLTVL.

The chain is built from TRBV29-1 and TRBJ1-1; D possibly corresponds to TRBD1 (5 bases). The ends were cut back, 4 bases at V and 0 bases at J, with 9 bases in the middle. Germline V gene data show CDR1 as SQVTM and CDR2 as ANQGSEA. The CDR3 is 13 amino acids. The DNA for the CDR3 is TGCAGCGTTGTCAGGGTAATGAACACTGAAGCTTTCTTT. Residues: CSVVRVMNTEAFF. Together with reference TRBV29-1 and TRBJ1-1, the CDR3 gives the full variable domain: SAVISQKPSRDICQRGTSLTIQCQVDSQVTMMFWYRQQPGQSLTLIATANQGSEATYESGFVIDKFPISRPNLTFSTLTVSNMSPEDSSIYLCSVVRVMNTEAFFGQGTRLTVV.

A few counts support this clone. The V and J genes are TRBV10-3 and TRBJ2-1, with TRBD2 as a possible D gene (5 bases). The ends were cut back, 6 bases at V and 7 bases at J, with 13 bases in the middle. The CDR3 extends over 13 amino acids. CDR1 and CDR2 from the germline V gene are ENHRY and SYGVKD. DNA for the CDR3: TGTGCCATCAGCCCTTCGACGGGAAATGAGCAGTTCTTC. Translation gives CAISPSTGNEQFF.

The chain joins TRBV6-5 to TRBJ1-5; TRBD1 agrees at 8 bases. J lost 4 bases, V lost 6 bases, and 5 bases had no gene match. The CDR3 covers 14 residues. The germline gives CDR1 MNHEY, CDR2 SVGAGI. CDR3: CASSRGQENQPQHF. The CDR3 bases are TGTGCCAGCAGCAGGGGACAGGAGAATCAGCCCCAGCATTTT.

This clone has just a few counts. The rearrangement joins TRBV7-9 to TRBJ1-1; perhaps TRBD1 as D (5 bases). Germline V gene data show CDR1 as SEHNR and CDR2 as FQNEAQ (reference sequence). CDR3 length: 13 amino acids. Trimming pared 3 bases from V and 5 bases from J, leaving 10 bases between. The CDR3: CASSLEGITEAFF. The CDR3 bases are TGTGCCAGCAGCTTGGAGGGGATTACTGAAGCTTTCTTT.